A selection of T cell receptor beta chains follows, all from one sample in a study of cytotoxic CD8 clonotypes in ibrutinib-treated CLL. Generated by immunoSEQ multiplex PCR, the TCRdb table keeps only in-frame clones and is missing some. The table records about 50,000 clones, roughly 63% of them present only once. Sequences were derived from PBMCs, sampled after 24 months of ibrutinib treatment. These receptors all come from a human donor with chronic lymphocytic leukemia. The CDR3 runs from the conserved cysteine through the conserved F or W. Fields, in order: V gene, clone size, CDR3 length, J gene, D gene, CDR3 protein, CDR3 DNA. A D gene is named only where the DNA matches it firmly. Size values are once, few and many counts, or a class for expanded clones, and some rows have none.

V: TRBV27; size: many; length: 16; J: TRBJ2-6; D: TRBD1; CDR3: CASAGQANSGANVLTF; DNA: TGTGCCAGCGCGGGACAGGCTAACTCTGGGGCCAACGTCCTGACTTTC
V: TRBV4-2; size: -; length: 14; J: TRBJ2-2; D: -; CDR3: CASSQDGGSGELFF; DNA: TGTGCCAGCAGCCAAGACGGGGGCTCCGGGGAGCTGTTTTTT
V: TRBV15; size: -; length: 15; J: TRBJ1-2; D: TRBD1; CDR3: CATSRGAGGNYGYTF; DNA: TGTGCCACCAGCAGAGGGGCAGGGGGAAACTATGGCTACACCTTC
V: TRBV6-1; size: -; length: 16; J: TRBJ2-2; D: TRBD1; CDR3: CASSDRGLSNTGELFF; DNA: TGTGCCAGCAGTGACAGGGGGCTCTCAAACACCGGGGAGCTGTTTTTT
V: TRBV10-3; size: few; length: 14; J: TRBJ2-1; D: TRBD2; CDR3: CAISTSGLESEQFF; DNA: TGTGCCATTAGCACTTCGGGACTAGAAAGCGAGCAGTTCTTC
V: TRBV6-1; size: -; length: 14; J: TRBJ1-1; D: -; CDR3: CASTFWGLNTEAFF; DNA: TGTGCCAGCACCTTTTGGGGGTTAAACACTGAAGCTTTCTTT
V: TRBV6-1; size: -; length: 15; J: TRBJ1-5; D: -; CDR3: CASSDRDYSNQPQHF; DNA: TGTGCCAGCAGTGACAGGGACTATAGCAATCAGCCCCAGCATTTT
V: TRBV6-5; size: -; length: 13; J: TRBJ2-3; D: -; CDR3: CASSPGGTDTQYF; DNA: TGTGCCAGCAGTCCGGGGGGCACAGATACGCAGTATTTT
V: TRBV2; size: few; length: 13; J: TRBJ2-7; D: -; CDR3: CATSGTYLYEQYF; DNA: TGTGCCACCTCCGGGACCTACCTCTACGAGCAGTACTTC
V: TRBV19; size: -; length: 15; J: TRBJ2-2; D: TRBD1; CDR3: CASSMRTGYTGELFF; DNA: TGTGCCAGTAGTATGCGGACAGGGTACACCGGGGAGCTGTTTTTT
V: TRBV6-4; size: once; length: 16; J: TRBJ1-5; D: -; CDR3: CASTPAGGRCNQPQHF; DNA: TGTGCCAGCACCCCCGCGGGGGGTCGGTGCAATCAGCCCCAGCATTTT
V: TRBV13; size: -; length: 13; J: TRBJ2-3; D: -; CDR3: CASSLQGGDTQYF; DNA: TGTGCCAGCAGCTTGCAGGGGGGAGATACGCAGTATTTT
V: TRBV5-6; size: -; length: 16; J: TRBJ2-7; D: -; CDR3: CASSILGRATTYEQYF; DNA: TGTGCCAGCAGCATCCTAGGACGGGCAACTACCTACGAGCAGTACTTC
V: TRBV2; size: -; length: 13; J: TRBJ2-7; D: -; CDR3: CASSYPVGYEQYF; DNA: TGTGCCAGCAGCTACCCTGTGGGCTACGAGCAGTACTTC
V: TRBV2; size: medium-sized; length: 14; J: TRBJ1-1; D: -; CDR3: CASSDLPRDTEAFF; DNA: TGTGCCAGCAGTGACCTCCCCAGGGACACTGAAGCTTTCTTT
V: TRBV5-1; size: once; length: 16; J: TRBJ2-3; D: TRBD2; CDR3: CASSHGTSGGTDTQYF; DNA: TGCGCCAGCAGCCACGGGACTAGCGGGGGAACAGATACGCAGTATTTT
V: TRBV6-5; size: few; length: 14; J: TRBJ2-2; D: -; CDR3: CASSYIVESGELFF; DNA: TGTGCCAGCAGTTACATTGTGGAGTCCGGGGAGCTGTTTTTT
V: TRBV5-6; size: few; length: 12; J: TRBJ2-7; D: -; CDR3: CASSSLGYEQYF; DNA: TGTGCCAGCAGCTCCCTTGGGTACGAGCAGTACTTC
V: TRBV29-1; size: -; length: 13; J: TRBJ2-3; D: -; CDR3: CSVAPDSTDTQYF; DNA: TGCAGCGTTGCCCCAGACAGCACAGATACGCAGTATTTT
V: TRBV5-4; size: few; length: 15; J: TRBJ2-1; D: -; CDR3: CASSPPGVRYNEQFF; DNA: TGTGCCAGCAGCCCCCCGGGGGTAAGGTACAATGAGCAGTTCTTC
V: TRBV10-3; size: -; length: 14; J: TRBJ2-3; D: TRBD1; CDR3: CAISERGQTDTQYF; DNA: TGTGCCATCAGTGAGAGGGGACAGACAGATACGCAGTATTTT
V: TRBV5-1; size: -; length: 14; J: TRBJ2-7; D: -; CDR3: CASSPRASDYEQYF; DNA: TGCGCCAGCAGCCCCAGGGCAAGCGACTACGAGCAGTACTTC
V: TRBV19; size: few; length: 15; J: TRBJ1-5; D: -; CDR3: CASSSQGNSNQPQHF; DNA: TGTGCCAGTAGTTCCCAGGGTAATAGCAATCAGCCCCAGCATTTT
V: TRBV4-1; size: -; length: 14; J: TRBJ1-6; D: TRBD1; CDR3: CASSSRDRGSPLHF; DNA: TGCGCCAGCAGCTCCCGGGACAGGGGTTCACCCCTCCACTTT
V: TRBV6-1; size: -; length: 13; J: TRBJ1-2; D: -; CDR3: CASRKDISYGYTF; DNA: TGTGCCAGCAGAAAGGACATCAGCTATGGCTACACCTTC
V: TRBV10-3; size: -; length: 13; J: TRBJ2-7; D: TRBD1; CDR3: CAIDRGNSYEQYF; DNA: TGTGCCATCGACAGGGGGAACTCCTACGAGCAGTACTTC
V: TRBV5-1; size: few; length: 15; J: TRBJ2-1; D: -; CDR3: CASSLAGGTYNEQFF; DNA: TGCGCCAGCAGCTTGGCGGGGGGCACCTACAATGAGCAGTTCTTC
V: TRBV2; size: -; length: 15; J: TRBJ2-7; D: TRBD2; CDR3: CASEASGGVHYEQYF; DNA: TGTGCCAGCGAGGCTAGCGGGGGGGTTCACTACGAGCAGTACTTC
V: TRBV2; size: many; length: 14; J: TRBJ1-1; D: TRBD1; CDR3: CATTQQGGVTEAFF; DNA: TGTGCCACCACCCAACAGGGGGGGGTGACTGAAGCTTTCTTT
V: TRBV2; size: -; length: 12; J: TRBJ2-7; D: -; CDR3: CASSESSGGPYF; DNA: TGTGCCAGCAGTGAATCTTCGGGGGGCCCGTACTTC
V: TRBV6-5; size: -; length: 16; J: TRBJ1-2; D: -; CDR3: CASSYSGGRNNYGYTF; DNA: TGTGCCAGCAGTTACTCCGGGGGACGGAATAACTATGGCTACACCTTC
V: TRBV27; size: -; length: 14; J: TRBJ1-6; D: -; CDR3: CASRHGTPNSPLHF; DNA: TGTGCCAGCAGACACGGGACTCCGAATTCACCCCTCCACTTT
V: TRBV9; size: -; length: 14; J: TRBJ2-5; D: -; CDR3: CASSVGGAQETQYF; DNA: TGTGCCAGCAGCGTCGGGGGCGCGCAGGAGACCCAGTACTTC
V: TRBV19; size: -; length: 15; J: TRBJ1-5; D: TRBD1; CDR3: CASSSRDRNHQPQHF; DNA: TGTGCCAGTAGTTCCCGGGACAGAAACCATCAGCCCCAGCATTTT
V: TRBV11-2; size: medium-sized; length: 14; J: TRBJ2-7; D: -; CDR3: CASSLVPVAGEQYF; DNA: TGTGCCAGCAGCTTAGTCCCCGTGGCCGGCGAGCAGTACTTC
V: TRBV10-3; size: -; length: 16; J: TRBJ1-5; D: TRBD1; CDR3: CAIGDRAVYGNQPQHF; DNA: TGTGCCATCGGGGACAGGGCGGTTTATGGCAATCAGCCCCAGCATTTT